This T cell receptor (beta chain) was identified in a study of T cells in Graves' hyperthyroidism and ophthalmopathy. Trimming removed 6 bases from V and 1 base from J, with 13 bases in between. This CDR3 is 15 amino acids long. From germline, CDR1 is MNHNS and CDR2 SASEGT. Details on this clonotype: The antigen is not known.

Amplification targeted TCR beta CDR3 regions from RNA transcripts. The HTBI set primed first-round TCR CDR3 RT-PCR. TCRdb re-called the multiplex PCR reads with MiXCR, one entry per CDR3 protein. The table lists approximately 560,000 distinct CDR3 sequences, about half of them singletons. Study observations and caveats: Ophthalmopathy was identified by the model a median approximately six months ahead of onset.

The origin of this receptor is a woman aged 18-35 years with Graves' hyperthyroidism. This sequence joins TRBV6-1 and TRBJ1-5; D might be TRBD1 (6 bases). Sequencing input: peripheral blood or thyroid tissue (not recorded which). CDR3 nucleotides: TGTGCCAGCAGCTCACAGGGTGTAAGCAATCAGCCCCAGCATTTT. Protein sequence: CASSSQGVSNQPQHF.